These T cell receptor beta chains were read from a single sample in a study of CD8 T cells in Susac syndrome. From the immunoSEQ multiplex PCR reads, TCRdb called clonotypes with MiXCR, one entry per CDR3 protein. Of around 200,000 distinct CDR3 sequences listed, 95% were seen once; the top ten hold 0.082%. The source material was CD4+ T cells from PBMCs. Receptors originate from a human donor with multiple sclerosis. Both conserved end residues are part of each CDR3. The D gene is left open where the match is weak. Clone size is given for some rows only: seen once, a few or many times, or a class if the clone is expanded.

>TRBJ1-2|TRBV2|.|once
CASRLSERWDGYTF
TGTGCCAGCCGATTAAGTGAGAGGTGGGATGGCTACACCTTC
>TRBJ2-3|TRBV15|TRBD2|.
CATSRAPLGGGATDTQYF
TGTGCCACCAGCAGAGCGCCCCTGGGCGGGGGGGCCACAGATACGCAGTATTTT
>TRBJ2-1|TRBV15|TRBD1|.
CATSRDRGIGNEQFF
TGTGCCACCAGCAGGGACAGGGGGATAGGCAATGAGCAGTTCTTC
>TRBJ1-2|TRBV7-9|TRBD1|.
CASSPRGGDDGYTF
TGTGCCAGCAGCCCCAGGGGGGGGGACGATGGCTACACCTTC
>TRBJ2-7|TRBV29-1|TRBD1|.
CSVEAPPGQTYEQYF
TGCAGCGTTGAAGCTCCACCGGGACAGACCTACGAGCAGTACTTC
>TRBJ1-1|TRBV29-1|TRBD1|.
CSVSRGLTEAFF
TGCAGCGTTTCCAGGGGGCTCACTGAAGCTTTCTTT
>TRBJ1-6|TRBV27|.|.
CASSSHTGIGNSPLHF
TGTGCCAGCAGTTCCCATACAGGGATTGGAAATTCACCCCTCCACTTT
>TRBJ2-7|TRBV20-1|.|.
CSVPGLNYEQYF
TGCAGTGTCCCGGGACTGAACTACGAGCAGTACTTC
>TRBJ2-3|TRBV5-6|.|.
CASSPGTRGTDTQYF
TGTGCCAGCAGCCCAGGGACGAGGGGCACAGATACGCAGTATTTT
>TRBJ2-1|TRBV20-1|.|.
CSARDRVGGLSGSYNEQFF
TGCAGTGCTAGAGATCGGGTCGGGGGATTATCGGGCTCCTACAATGAGCAGTTCTTC
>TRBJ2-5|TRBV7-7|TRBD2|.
CASSPGASGGAWETQYF
TGTGCTAGCAGCCCCGGAGCTAGCGGGGGGGCTTGGGAGACCCAGTACTTC
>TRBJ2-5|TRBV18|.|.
CASSLDPGFRRETQYF
TGTGCCAGCTCACTGGACCCCGGCTTTCGACGGGAGACCCAGTACTTC
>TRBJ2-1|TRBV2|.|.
CASSVYRDNQSEQFF
TGTGCCAGCAGTGTTTACCGGGACAACCAATCGGAGCAGTTCTTC
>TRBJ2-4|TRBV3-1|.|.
CASSIDGFWSKNIQYF
TGTGCCAGCAGCATAGACGGGTTTTGGAGCAAAAACATTCAGTACTTC
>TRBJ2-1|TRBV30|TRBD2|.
CAWGTSGNYNEQFF
TGTGCCTGGGGGACTAGCGGGAACTACAATGAGCAGTTCTTC
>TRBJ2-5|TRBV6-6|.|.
CASSYRSGVETQYF
TGTGCCAGCAGTTACCGGTCAGGGGTAGAGACCCAGTACTTC
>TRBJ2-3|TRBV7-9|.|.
CASIGGLTDTQYF
TGTGCCAGCATCGGGGGCCTGACAGATACGCAGTATTTT
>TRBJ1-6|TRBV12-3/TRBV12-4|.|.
CASSAPNNSPLHF
TGTGCCAGCAGTGCCCCCAATAATTCACCCCTCCACTTT
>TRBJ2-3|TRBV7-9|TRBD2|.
CASSSHRMGLAGGDTQYF
TGTGCCAGCAGCTCACACCGTATGGGACTAGCGGGTGGAGATACGCAGTATTTT
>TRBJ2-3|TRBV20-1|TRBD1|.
CSALQGARTDTQYF
TGCAGTGCTCTTCAGGGGGCGCGTACAGATACGCAGTATTTT
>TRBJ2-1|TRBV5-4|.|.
CASSIDKNNEQFF
TGTGCCAGCAGCATAGACAAAAACAATGAGCAGTTCTTC
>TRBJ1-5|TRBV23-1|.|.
CASSQLGAIQPQHF
TGCGCCAGCAGTCAATTAGGAGCGATTCAGCCCCAGCATTTT
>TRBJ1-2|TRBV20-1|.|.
CSASGVGYGYTF
TGCAGTGCCTCAGGAGTCGGATATGGCTACACCTTC
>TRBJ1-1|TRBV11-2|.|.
CASSNNPGMNTEAFF
TGTGCCAGCAGCAACAATCCTGGAATGAACACTGAAGCTTTCTTT
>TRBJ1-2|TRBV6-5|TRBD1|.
CASRTPGGDGYTF
TGTGCCAGCAGAACGCCAGGGGGGGATGGCTACACCTTC
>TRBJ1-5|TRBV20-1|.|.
CSVHDSQNQPQHF
TGCAGTGTCCACGACAGCCAGAATCAGCCCCAGCATTTT